Reported below is one TCR beta chain. The antigen it binds to is not known. Base qualities are missing; no much larger clone stands one base away. This sample is drawn from a study of blood T cell repertoires in COVID-19 (TCRdb year 2020). About the full investigation: Collaborator samples came from the United States, Italy and Spain and covered acute and convalescent phases of COVID-19. The material from the prospective study consisted of cDNA or gDNA derived from T cells, B-cell-depleted T cells, or PBMCs. Deeply sampled blood TCRbeta repertoires from subjects exposed to, actively infected with, or recovered from COVID-19 were included in the dataset. The repertoires were released in a freely available public database meant as a resource for research on the immune response to SARS-CoV-2. Samples came from the ongoing ImmuneRACE study (first 160 participants) plus 1,254 subjects from 6 global collaborators. A de-identified subject ID, COVID-19 status, age in years and sex were almost always included in the sample metadata. Where available, HLA class I and class II types were obtained from metadata supplied by the sample provider rather than from assay-based typing.

Enrolling through a virtual design, the prospective study's participants ranged in age from about 18 to 89 years and lived across roughly 23 United States geographic areas. In the prospective study, participants were assigned to cohorts based on the clinical history participants reported in a screening survey and a study questionnaire. Recovered participants in ImmuneRACE Cohort 3 were defined as having two consecutive negative NP/OP PCR tests, clearance from a healthcare professional, or resolution of symptoms. Each participant in the prospective study had whole blood, serum and a nasopharyngeal or oropharyngeal swab collected by mobile phlebotomists. Additional blood draws and questionnaires over a roughly two-month period could optionally be provided by prospective study participants. Before DNA extraction, prospective study blood samples were shipped either frozen or at room temperature. What the work shows at the level of the full study, not this receptor alone: The quantity of clinical and demographic metadata differed by source and by participant and was supplied without curation.

Trimming removed 7 bases from V and 1 base from J, leaving 13 bases between the germline ends. CDR3 length: 15 amino acids, cysteine to phenylalanine. Just the 45-base CDR3 DNA is kept, in frame starting at base 1. Sequences ENHRY (CDR1) and SYGVKD (CDR2) are obtained from the germline V gene. The immunoSEQ Assay, a bias-controlled multiplex PCR, was used to amplify TCRbeta CDR3 regions from genomic DNA. In the source study's methods: Within the assay, amplification of reference gene primers was used to estimate how many nucleated cells each sample contained. To quantify the absolute abundance of each unique TCRbeta CDR3 rearrangement, sequence reads were collapsed and filtered. For each sample, productive Simpson clonality was calculated as the square root of Simpson's diversity index across productive rearrangements. The table comes from immuneACCESS by way of TCRdb, which keeps in-frame sequences with V and J called. Part of the clones is missing from these tables; in studies checked, under half for an unresolved V gene and the rest for unknown reasons. That table is the source of V, J and clone size, and D and trimming were worked out from the DNA. The sample includes 250,000 to 350,000 clones, with 90% observed a single time. The leading ten clones occupy 1.1% of the sample.

The origin of this receptor is a woman aged 30 to 39 who had recovered from COVID-19. The sample comprised PBMCs or T cells enriched from blood (not recorded which). The sequence is built from TRBV10-3 and TRBJ2-2, with TRBD2 tentatively as D gene (6 bases match). CDR3 loop: CAITLTRENTGELFF. The DNA is TGTGCCATCACCCTGACTAGAGAGAACACCGGGGAGCTGTTTTTT.